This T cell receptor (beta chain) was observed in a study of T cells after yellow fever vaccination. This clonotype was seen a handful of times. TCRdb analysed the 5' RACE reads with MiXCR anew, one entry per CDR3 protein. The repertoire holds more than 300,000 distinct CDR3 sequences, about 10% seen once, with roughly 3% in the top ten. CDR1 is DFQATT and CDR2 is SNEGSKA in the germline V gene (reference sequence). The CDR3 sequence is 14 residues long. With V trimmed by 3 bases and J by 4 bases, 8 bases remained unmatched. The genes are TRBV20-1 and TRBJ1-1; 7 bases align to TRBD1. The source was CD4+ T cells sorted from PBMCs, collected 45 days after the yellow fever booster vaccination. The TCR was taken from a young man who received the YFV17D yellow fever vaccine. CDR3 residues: CSARETGWVTEAFF. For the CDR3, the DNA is TGCAGTGCTAGGGAGACAGGGTGGGTCACTGAAGCTTTCTTT.